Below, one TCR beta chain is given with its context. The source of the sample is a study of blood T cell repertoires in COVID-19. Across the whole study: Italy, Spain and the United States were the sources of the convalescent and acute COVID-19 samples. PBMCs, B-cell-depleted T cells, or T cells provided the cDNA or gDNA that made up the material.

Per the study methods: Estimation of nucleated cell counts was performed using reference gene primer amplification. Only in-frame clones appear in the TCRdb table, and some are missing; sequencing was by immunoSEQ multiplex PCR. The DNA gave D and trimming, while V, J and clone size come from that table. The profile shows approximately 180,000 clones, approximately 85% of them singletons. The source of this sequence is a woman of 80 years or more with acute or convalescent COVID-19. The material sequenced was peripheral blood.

In DNA, the CDR3 is TGTGCCAGTAGTACCGGGACAGGGGACACTGAAGCTTTCTTT. Protein: CASSTGTGDTEAFF. The genes are TRBV19 and TRBJ1-1, with TRBD1 identical over 10 bases. The length of the CDR3 is 14 residues. The junction had 2 bases not matched to a gene; V was cut back by 4 bases and J by 3 bases. Germline lookup yields CDR1 LNHDA and CDR2 SQIVND (reference sequence).